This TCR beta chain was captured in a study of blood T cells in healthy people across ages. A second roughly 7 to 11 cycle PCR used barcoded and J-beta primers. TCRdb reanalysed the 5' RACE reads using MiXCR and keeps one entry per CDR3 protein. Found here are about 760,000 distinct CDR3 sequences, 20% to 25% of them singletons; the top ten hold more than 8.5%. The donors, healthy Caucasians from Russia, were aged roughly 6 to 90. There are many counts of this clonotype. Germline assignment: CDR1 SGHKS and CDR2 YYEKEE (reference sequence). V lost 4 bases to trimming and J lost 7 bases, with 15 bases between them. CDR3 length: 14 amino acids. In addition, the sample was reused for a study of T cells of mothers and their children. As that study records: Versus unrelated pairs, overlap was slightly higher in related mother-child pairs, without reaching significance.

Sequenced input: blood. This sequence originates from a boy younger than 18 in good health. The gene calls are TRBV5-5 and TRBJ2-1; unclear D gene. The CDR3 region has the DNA TGTGCCAGCAGCCTCCTCCCGACCCAGAATGAGCAGTTCTTC. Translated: CASSLLPTQNEQFF.